This T cell receptor beta chain was recorded in a study of technical replicates of blood from several donors. Measured with immunoSEQ multiplex PCR; TCRdb has only the in-frame clones, and not every one. In the table there are tens of thousands of clones, roughly 92% of which are singletons. This clone was found a few times. The same CDR3 can be traced to other DNA sequences in this sample. This CDR3 comprises 13 residues. V lost 4 bases and J 0 bases, leaving 6 bases between the germline ends. CDR1 LNHDA and CDR2 SQIVND come from the germline V gene (reference sequence). Sequencing input: T cells isolated from PBMCs. This TCR came from a human donor in good health. The chain joins TRBV19 to TRBJ1-1; D unclear. The CDR3 is CASSRQVNTEAFF. The DNA for the CDR3 is TGTGCCAGTAGTAGACAAGTGAACACTGAAGCTTTCTTT.